The sequence of this T cell receptor beta chain was determined in a study of CD8 T cells in Susac syndrome. The germline V gene encodes CDR1 SEHNR and CDR2 FQNEAQ (reference sequence). This CDR3 has 13 residues. J lost 6 bases, V lost 1 base, and 3 bases had no gene match. This clonotype was picked up one time. Reverse transcription of roughly 0.45 to 1 ug RNA was carried out with random hexamers. TCR beta CDR3 was amplified by immunoSEQ covering 54 Vbeta and 13 Jbeta. TCRdb reprocessed the immunoSEQ multiplex PCR reads via MiXCR and lists one record per CDR3 protein. The sample lists 150,000 or so distinct CDR3 sequences, 90% to 95% seen once, with under 0.15% in the top ten.

Material for sequencing was CD4+ T cells from PBMCs. The source is a human donor in good health. The chain links TRBV7-9 to TRBJ2-7; 7 bases fit TRBD2. CDR3 DNA: TGTGCCAGCAGCTTAGGGACTAGAGGCGAGCAGTACTTC. Its protein is CASSLGTRGEQYF. The entire variable domain, with the rest obtained from reference TRBV7-9 and TRBJ2-7, is as follows: DTGVSQNPRHKITKRGQNVTFRCDPISEHNRLYWYRQTLGQGPEFLTYFQNEAQLEKSRLLSDRFSAERPKGSFSTLEIQRTEQGDSAMYLCASSLGTRGEQYFGPGTRLTVT.